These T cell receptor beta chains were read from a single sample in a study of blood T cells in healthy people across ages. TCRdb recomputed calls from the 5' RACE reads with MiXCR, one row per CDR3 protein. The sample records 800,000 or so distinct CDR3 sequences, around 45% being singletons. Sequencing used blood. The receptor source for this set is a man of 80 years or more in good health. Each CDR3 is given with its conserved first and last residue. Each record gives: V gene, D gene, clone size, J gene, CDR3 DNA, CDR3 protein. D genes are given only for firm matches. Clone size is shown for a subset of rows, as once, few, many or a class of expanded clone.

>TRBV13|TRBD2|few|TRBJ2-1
TGTGCCAGCAGCCTCAATAGCGGGAGGGGACTGACTCACTCCTACAATGAGCAGTTCTTC
CASSLNSGRGLTHSYNEQFF
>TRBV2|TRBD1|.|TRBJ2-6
TGTGCCAGCAGCCGGAACACCGGGACAGGGTCCTCTGGGGCCAACGTCCTGACTTTC
CASSRNTGTGSSGANVLTF
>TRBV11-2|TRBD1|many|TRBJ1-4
TGTGCCAGCAGCTTAGCCTCGGGACAGGGGAGAGAAAAACTGTTTTTT
CASSLASGQGREKLFF
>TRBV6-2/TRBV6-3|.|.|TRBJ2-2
TGTGCCAGCAGTTACCTCTCAGGGTCTTCTATTACCGGGGAGCTGTTTTTT
CASSYLSGSSITGELFF
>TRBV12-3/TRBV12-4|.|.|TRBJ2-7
TGTGCCAGCAGGGCTTCCCGGGACTCCTACGAGCAGTACTTC
CASRASRDSYEQYF
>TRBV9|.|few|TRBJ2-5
TGTGCCAGCAGCGTAGTAGGAGGAAGGGGAGAGACCCAGTACTTC
CASSVVGGRGETQYF
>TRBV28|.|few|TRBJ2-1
TGTGCCAGCAGTTTTGGGTACTACAATGAGCAGTTCTTC
CASSFGYYNEQFF
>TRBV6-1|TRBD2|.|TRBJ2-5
TGTGCCAGCAGTGAGGGGGGGACTACAGGGACCCAGTACTTC
CASSEGGTTGTQYF
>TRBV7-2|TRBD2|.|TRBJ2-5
TGTGCCAGCAGCGCAGAAGCGGGAGCCCGGGAGACCCAGTACTTC
CASSAEAGARETQYF
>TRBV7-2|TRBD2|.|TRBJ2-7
TGTGCCAGCAGCTTAGCACCCGGGCGGGGGGCATACGAGCAGTACTTC
CASSLAPGRGAYEQYF
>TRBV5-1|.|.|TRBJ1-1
TGCGCCAGCACCCCACAGGGCTCGGACACTGAAGCTTTCTTT
CASTPQGSDTEAFF
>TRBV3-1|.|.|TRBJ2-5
TGTGCCAGCAGCGCGACTAGAGTGGAGACCCAGTACTTC
CASSATRVETQYF
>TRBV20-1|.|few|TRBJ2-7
TGCAGTGCTAGAGCAAAGGGCTTTAGTTCCTACGAGCAGTACTTC
CSARAKGFSSYEQYF
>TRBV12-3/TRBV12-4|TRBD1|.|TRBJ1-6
TGTGCCAGCAGTTGGACAGGGATTAATTCACCCCTCCACTTT
CASSWTGINSPLHF
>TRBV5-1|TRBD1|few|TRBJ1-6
TGCGCCAGCAGCTTGGAGTGGCAGGGGGCGAGATCACCCCTCCACTTT
CASSLEWQGARSPLHF
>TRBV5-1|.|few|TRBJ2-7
TGCGCCAGCAGGGCGAGCTACGAGCAGTACTTC
CASRASYEQYF
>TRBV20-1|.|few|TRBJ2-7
TGCAGTGCTAGACGTGGAATTACCTACGAGCAGTACTTC
CSARRGITYEQYF